A single sample gave rise to the 8 T cell receptor beta chains below, sequenced in a study of T cell responses to AZD1222 COVID-19 vaccine listed by TCRdb under 2021. Interpreted using the paper, the time point label stands for: about 28 days (+/-7) after the second vaccine dose. The library was prepared using the immunoSEQ multiplex PCR assay. TCRdb mirrors the immuneACCESS table, restricted to in-frame sequences. Some clones are absent from its copies; in checked studies, under half trace to an unresolved V gene, and the reason for the others is unknown. Across this sample there are tens of thousands of clones, with around 93% seen only once. The leading ten clones occupy roughly 8% of the sample. The sequencing used peripheral blood, collected 28 days after the second AZD1222 dose. The source is an adult who received the AZD1222 COVID-19 vaccine.

As DNA, the CDR3 is TGTGCCAGCAATGCCGACCGGCTTATCTATGGCTACACCTTC. It yields the protein CASNADRLIYGYTF. The chain recombines TRBV5-4 with TRBJ1-2; no clear D gene. There are 14 residues in the CDR3. V lost 6 bases to trimming and J lost 4 bases, with 16 bases between them. CDR1 is SGHNT, CDR2 YYREEE, per germline (reference sequence).

About this clone itself: At one of its ends the junction is not consistent with the germline gene, which may arise from a read error. The chain combines TRBV25-1 with TRBJ2-4; no clear D. The germline V gene has CDR1 MGHDK and CDR2 SYGVNS. The CDR3 is made up of 12 amino acids. Here the CDR3 reads CASSENMGPAIF. In DNA, the CDR3 is TGTGCCAGCAGTGAAAATATGGGTCCCGCTATTTTC.

A remark on this clone: One end of the junction is discordant with germline, which a read error may explain. The chain is built from TRBV6-5 and TRBJ2-7, with a weak D call TRBD2 (5 bases). Per germline, CDR1 MNHEY and CDR2 SVGAGI. This CDR3 contains 14 residues. CDR3: CASSYLRAVYEQYF. CDR3 DNA: TGTGCCAGCAGCTACTTGCGGGCCGTATACGAGCAGTACTTC.

This chain links TRBV6-4 with TRBJ2-1; D may be TRBD2 (6 bases). This CDR3 comprises 13 residues. Germline V gene lookup returns CDR1 MRHNA and CDR2 SNTAGT. V gave up 4 bases and J gave up 2 bases, with 6 bases separating them. CDR3 sequence reads: CASSASAYNEQFF. The CDR3 DNA reads TGTGCCAGCAGTGCTAGCGCCTACAATGAGCAGTTCTTC.

V usage is TRBV2 and J usage is TRBJ2-1; unclear D gene. This CDR3 has 13 amino acids. Germline CDR1 and CDR2: SNHLY and FYNNEI. V lost 7 bases to trimming and J lost 5 bases, with 12 bases between them. As DNA, the CDR3 is TGTGCCAGCACCGAAGACTTAAACAATGAGCAGTTCTTC. This encodes CASTEDLNNEQFF.

This chain joins TRBV4-3 and TRBJ2-1; TRBD2 matches 10 bases. Trimming at V came to 2 bases and at J to 6 bases, leaving 4 bases not matched to a gene. CDR1 LGHNA and CDR2 YSLEER come from the germline V gene. This CDR3 spans 15 amino acids. In nucleotides, the CDR3 is TGCGCCAGCAGCCAACTAGCGGGAGCTAGCAATGAGCAGTTCTTC. This codes for CASSQLAGASNEQFF.

This sequence joins TRBV7-4 and TRBJ2-2; TRBD1 matches 8 bases. The CDR3 has 17 residues. Trimming at V came to 2 bases and at J to 2 bases, leaving 7 bases not matched to a gene. The germline V gene has CDR1 SGHVT and CDR2 SQSDAQ. The CDR3 DNA follows: TGTGCCAGCAGCTTATGTGCGACAGGGGAAAACACCGGGGAGCTGTTTTTT. Protein product: CASSLCATGENTGELFF.

The rearrangement joins TRBV24-1 to TRBJ2-1; 7 positions match TRBD2. This CDR3 contains 16 residues. V lost 9 bases and J lost 7; bases outside the gene matches: 17. Per germline, CDR1 KGHDR and CDR2 SFDVKD. This chain's CDR3 is CATSWGGIGRGNEQFF. The CDR3 nucleotides are TGTGCCACCTCTTGGGGGGGGATAGGGCGAGGGAATGAGCAGTTCTTC.